What follows are 14 T cell receptor beta chains derived from one specimen sequenced in a study of tissue T cells after allogeneic stem cell transplantation. Using immunoSEQ multiplex PCR, the repertoire was profiled, and TCRdb retains in-frame clones only, with some absent. Here the sample spans about 48,000 clones, around 73% being singletons. What was sequenced was sorted cells pooled from one or two spleens. The receptors were gathered from a pool of C57BL/6 mice in good health.

This clone showed up just a few times. Gene names are the mouse ones. Read data end 1 residue before the CDR3 end; the end is taken from the germline J gene. The chain employs TRBV19 and TRBJ2-7; D perhaps matches TRBD2 (6 bases). With 3 bases removed from V and 2 bases from J, the gap between germline ends came to 9 bases. The CDR3 loop spans 13 amino acids. Germline V gene data show CDR1 as FNHDT and CDR2 as SITEND (reference sequence). The CDR3 bases that were read are TGTGCCAGCAGTACCGGGGGGACCTATGAACAGTAC. Protein: CASSTGGTYEQY. The CDR3 in its entirety is CASSTGGTYEQYF.

For this clone: Gene names are mouse gene names. The read terminates 1 residue ahead of where the CDR3 ends, so the germline J gene completes it. The chain is built from TRBV4 and TRBJ2-7; the match to TRBD2 covers 12 bases. Looked up from germline, CDR1 is LGHDT and CDR2 is YNNKQL (reference sequence). J lost 1 base, V lost 4 bases, and 5 bases had no gene match. This CDR3 contains 16 residues. This CDR3 reads CASSSSTGGASYEQYF. Incomplete CDR3 DNA: TGTGCCAGCAGCTCCTCGACTGGGGGGGCATCCTATGAACAGTAC.

On this clone itself: Germline and genes: mouse. The CDR3 end falls 1 residue outside the read, so it is completed with the germline J gene. This sample includes further DNA sequences coding for the same CDR3. This chain links TRBV12-1 with TRBJ2-7, with 10 bases aligning to TRBD2. The CDR3 has 14 amino acids. J gave up 3 bases and V 1 base, and 2 bases lay outside the gene matches. Germline V CDR1 and CDR2: SGHSN, HYEKVE. CDR3 residues: CASSLLGGRYEQYF. CDR3 DNA, as far as it was read: TGTGCCAGCTCTCTTCTGGGGGGGCGCTATGAACAGTAC.

About this clone: Gene names follow the mouse nomenclature. The CDR3 is cut off 1 residue early in the read; its end comes from the germline J gene. The chain employs TRBV31 and TRBJ2-7; D possibly corresponds to TRBD2 (5 bases). The CDR3 extends over 13 amino acids. V lost 0 bases, J lost 7 bases, and 13 bases lay in between. Germline CDR1 and CDR2: GKSSPN and SITVG. CDR3 DNA, as far as it was read: TGTGCCTGGAGTCTTGGTGGGGTGAGGGAACAGTAC. This translates into CAWSLGGVREQY. The full CDR3 sequence reads CAWSLGGVREQYF.

Comments on this clone: Mouse germline and gene names are used. The DNA ends 1 residue before the CDR3 does, and the rest of the CDR3 is filled in from the germline J gene. The V gene is TRBV12-1, the J gene TRBJ1-3; D remains unclear. V lost 1 base, J lost 0 bases, and 3 bases lay in between. This CDR3 has 13 residues. Germline V gene data show CDR1 as SGHSN and CDR2 as HYEKVE. CDR3 sequence reads: CASSLTSGNTLYF. The sequenced CDR3 bases are TGTGCCAGCTCTCTTACTTCTGGAAATACGCTCTAT.

For this clone: The gene names given are mouse names. The part of the CDR3 DNA that was read is TGTGCCAGCAGTGGGGGGACTTTCACCTTGTAC. This sequence encodes CASSGGTFTLY. The CDR3, in full, reads CASSGGTFTLYF. This chain links TRBV13-3 with TRBJ2-4; perhaps TRBD2 as D (6 bases). The read terminates 1 residue ahead of where the CDR3 ends, so the germline J gene completes it. Germline CDR1 and CDR2: NNHDY and SYVADS. V lost 3 bases and J 8 bases, leaving 10 bases between the germline ends. The CDR3 has 12 residues.

This clone was seen only a few times. Germline and genes: mouse. The read ends 1 residue shy of where the CDR3 ends; the end is completed using the germline J gene. V is TRBV3 and J is TRBJ2-7; 10 bases match TRBD1. CDR3 length equals 13 residues. CDR1 SNHLY and CDR2 FYNGKV come from the germline V gene (reference sequence). Losses at the gene ends were 3 bases for V and 4 bases for J; bases not matched to a gene: 0. The CDR3 is CASSLGQGYEQYF. The CDR3 DNA, read in part, is TGTGCCAGCAGCTTGGGACAGGGGTATGAACAGTAC.

Regarding this clone: Genes and germline are mouse. The read gets to within 1 residue of the CDR3 end, and the germline J gene fills in the rest. The chain links TRBV2 to TRBJ2-5; no clear D gene. Trimming shortened V by 0 bases and J by 5 bases, and 3 bases separated the two germline ends. The V gene's germline CDR1 is LGHNA and CDR2 YSYQKL. CDR3 length: 12 residues. The CDR3 here is CASSQEIDTQYF. The CDR3 DNA, read in part, is TGTGCCAGCAGCCAAGAGATAGACACCCAGTAC.

In the case of this clone: The gene names here belong to mouse. Read sequence stops 1 residue before the CDR3 end, and the germline J gene provides the missing end. V usage is TRBV29 and J usage is TRBJ2-4, with D tentatively TRBD2 (6 bases). The V and J ends lost 4 bases and 7 bases respectively, with 9 bases between them. CDR1 MSHET and CDR2 SYDVDS come from the germline V gene. This CDR3 has 12 residues. The CDR3 DNA, read in part, is TGTGCTAGCAGTTGGCGGGGGGACACCTTGTAC. Translated, it gives CASSWRGDTLY. The full-length CDR3 reads as CASSWRGDTLYF. Complete variable domain (other parts from reference TRBV29 and TRBJ2-4): DMKVTQMPRYLIKRMGENVLLECGQDMSHETMYWYRQDPGLGLQLIYISYDVDSNSEGDIPKGYRVSRKKREHFSLILDSAKTNQTSVYFCASSWRGDTLYFGAGTRLSVL.

Of note for this clone: Gene names and germline refer to mouse. The read falls 1 residue short of the CDR3 end, and the missing part is taken from the germline J gene. This chain uses TRBV13-3 with TRBJ1-1, with D perhaps matching TRBD1 (6 bases). The CDR3 length is 13 residues. Germline V gives CDR1 NNHDY, CDR2 SYVADS. V was clipped by 4 bases and J by 1 base, with 8 bases between them. Partial CDR3 DNA: TGTGCCAGCAGTCAGGGGAGAAACACAGAAGTCTTC. This sequence encodes CASSQGRNTEVF. The entire CDR3 reads CASSQGRNTEVFF.

Of note for this clone: Genes and germline are mouse. The read stops 1 residue short of the end of the CDR3; the missing end is completed from the germline J gene. The chain links TRBV19 to TRBJ2-5; no clear D gene. Germline-derived CDR1 and CDR2 are FNHDT and SITEND (reference sequence). The V end lost 1 base, the J end lost 7 bases, and 10 bases lay between the germline ends. CDR3 length equals 13 residues. The sequenced part of the CDR3 DNA is TGTGCCAGCAGTATAAGGGCGGCAAACACCCAGTAC. It encodes CASSIRAANTQY. The CDR3 reads in full as CASSIRAANTQYF.

This clone was seen a few times. Genes and germline are mouse. The sequenced fragment ends 1 residue before the CDR3 boundary, so the rest is inferred from the germline J gene. This sequence joins TRBV12-2 and TRBJ2-7; 7 positions agree with TRBD2. CDR3 size: 13 residues. Germline loops: CDR1 SGHLS, CDR2 HYDKME. With 4 bases clipped from V and 4 bases from J, the junction kept 6 bases outside the gene matches. Partial CDR3 DNA: TGTGCCAGCTCCCCCGACTGGGTGTATGAACAGTAC. This sequence encodes CASSPDWVYEQY. The whole CDR3 protein reads CASSPDWVYEQYF.

Points on this clone: Gene names are the mouse ones. The covered CDR3 bases are TGTGCCTGGAGTGAACGTGCAGAAACGCTGTAT. This translates into CAWSERAETLY. From start to end, the CDR3 is CAWSERAETLYF. The chain uses TRBV31 and TRBJ2-3, with unresolved D. The read gets to within 1 residue of the CDR3 end, and the germline J gene fills in the rest. Trimming stripped 2 bases from V and 1 base from J, with 4 bases between. The germline CDR1 and CDR2 sequences are GKSSPN and SITVG. The CDR3 runs 12 residues. Looking up the rest from reference TRBV31 and TRBJ2-3 gives the full variable domain: AQTIHQWPVAEIKAVGSPLSLGCTIKGKSSPNLYWYWQATGGTLQQLFYSITVGQVESVVQLNLSASRPKDDQFILSTEKLLLSHSGFYLCAWSERAETLYFGSGTRLTVL.

For this clone: Genes here carry mouse names. From the germline J gene comes the end of the CDR3, since the read stops 1 residue before it. This chain joins TRBV13-2 and TRBJ2-3; D gene unclear. The CDR3 has 14 amino acids. V lost 1 base to trimming and J lost 0 bases, with 6 bases between them. CDR1 and CDR2 from the germline V gene are NNHNN and SYGAGS (reference sequence). The CDR3 bases that were read are TGTGCCAGCGGTGATCAGTCTAGTGCAGAAACGCTGTAT. Translated, it gives CASGDQSSAETLY. The whole CDR3 protein reads CASGDQSSAETLYF.